This TCR beta chain originates from a study of blood T cells in healthy people across ages. The overall study: When template switching was applied, about one barcoded beta molecule was captured per two T cells. Study outcomes and limitations: Donors of long life had a larger count of naive CD4+ cells and greater diversity than aged donors.

Isolation of PBMCs gave at least 6 million cells per sample. Through a sample-barcoded 5' primer and a J-beta primer mix, a second PCR was run for roughly 7 to 12 cycles. TCRdb redid the calling of the 5' RACE reads with MiXCR, one entry per CDR3 protein. This repertoire shows 850,000 to 1,300,000 distinct CDR3 sequences, roughly 45% found once; its top ten account for about 20%. This clonotype was seen a single time. Its antigen is not known. CDR1 is GTSNPN, CDR2 SVGIG, per germline (reference sequence). The length of the CDR3 is 13 residues. Trimming shortened V by 2 bases and J by 3 bases, and 11 bases separated the two germline ends.

This rearrangement joins TRBV30 to TRBJ2-7, with TRBD1 as a possible D gene (6 bases). Input material: blood. The clonotype was recovered from a woman in her fifties or sixties in good health. The CDR3 here is CAWSRTDLYEQYF. In DNA, the CDR3 is TGTGCCTGGAGTAGGACAGACCTCTACGAGCAGTACTTC.